This is a list of T cell receptor beta chains from one sample in a study of immune heterogeneity within non-small cell lung tumors. Using its own MiXCR run on the multiplex PCR reads, TCRdb lists one record per CDR3 protein. The sample shows about 20,000 distinct CDR3 sequences, 25% to 35% of them seen only once. The sequenced material came from lung tumor tissue. All receptors come from a man in his forties or fifties with non-small cell lung cancer. The CDR3 runs from the conserved cysteine through the conserved F or W. The D gene is left open where the match is weak. Not every row has a clone size; where given, it reads once, few, many or a size class.

d_call clone_size j_call v_call cdr3_aa
TRBD1 many TRBJ1-1 TRBV6-1 CASSTRQGGTEAFF
TRBD2 many TRBJ2-1 TRBV2 CASSGLAHNEQFF
NA NA TRBJ1-1 TRBV5-1 CASSSGPRGPFF
NA many TRBJ1-1 TRBV6-2/TRBV6-3 CASSYGDARGSTEAFF
NA few TRBJ2-1 TRBV20-1 CSARLGQGSYNEQFF
NA NA TRBJ2-5 TRBV15 CATSRRARRETQYF
TRBD2 many TRBJ2-1 TRBV6-4 CASSDSSSGRYTEQFF
NA NA TRBJ2-2 TRBV11-2 CARSYSPGTGELFF
NA few TRBJ2-7 TRBV4-1 CASSQDVPVLGANYEQYF
TRBD2 NA TRBJ2-1 TRBV3-1 CASSRGAGYNEEFF
TRBD1 NA TRBJ1-2 TRBV4-2 CPSSQNRGPLGYTF
TRBD1 many TRBJ2-7 TRBV6-2/TRBV6-3 CASTYDRGEQYF
NA NA TRBJ1-1 TRBV11-3 CASSSPSGGGTNTEAFF
TRBD2 many TRBJ2-5 TRBV20-1 CSAHLAGDAETQYF
NA medium-sized TRBJ1-5 TRBV11-2 CASSLSFNQPQHF
TRBD1 medium-sized TRBJ1-3 TRBV7-8 CASSLIAGTDGSGNTIYF
NA few TRBJ1-2 TRBV5-6 CASSLRPLGGYTF
TRBD2 medium-sized TRBJ2-3 TRBV7-2 CASSPRTSGSSASDTQYF
NA medium-sized TRBJ2-7 TRBV6-5 CASSYSGEPWDEQYF
TRBD1 medium-sized TRBJ1-2 TRBV6-1 CASSPPPGGHGYTF
TRBD2 few TRBJ2-3 TRBV19 CASSRGLAGSGTQYF
TRBD1 many TRBJ2-1 TRBV6-4 CASSVDRGNEQFF